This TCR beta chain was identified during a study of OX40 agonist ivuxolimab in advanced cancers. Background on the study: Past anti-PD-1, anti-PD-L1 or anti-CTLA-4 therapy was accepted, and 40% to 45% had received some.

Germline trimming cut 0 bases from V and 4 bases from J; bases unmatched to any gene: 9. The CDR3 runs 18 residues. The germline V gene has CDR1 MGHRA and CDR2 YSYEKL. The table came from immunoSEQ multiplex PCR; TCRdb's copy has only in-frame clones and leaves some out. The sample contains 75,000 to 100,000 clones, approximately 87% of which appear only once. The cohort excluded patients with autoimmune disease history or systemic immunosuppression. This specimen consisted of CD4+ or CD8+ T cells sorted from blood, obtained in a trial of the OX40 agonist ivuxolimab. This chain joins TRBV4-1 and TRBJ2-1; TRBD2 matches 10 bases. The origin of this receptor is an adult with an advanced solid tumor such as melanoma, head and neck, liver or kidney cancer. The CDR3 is CASSQDRPSGSLYNEQFF. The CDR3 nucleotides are TGCGCCAGCAGCCAAGATCGGCCTAGCGGGAGCCTATACAATGAGCAGTTCTTC.